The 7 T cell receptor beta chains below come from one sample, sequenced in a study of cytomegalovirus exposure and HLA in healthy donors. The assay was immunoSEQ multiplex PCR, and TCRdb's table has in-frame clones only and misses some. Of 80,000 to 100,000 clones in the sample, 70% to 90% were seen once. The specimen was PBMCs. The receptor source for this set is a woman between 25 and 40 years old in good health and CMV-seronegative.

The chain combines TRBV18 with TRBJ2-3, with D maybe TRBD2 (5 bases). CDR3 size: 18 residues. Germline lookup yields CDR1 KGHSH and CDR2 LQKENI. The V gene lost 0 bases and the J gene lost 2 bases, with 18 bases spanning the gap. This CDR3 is CASSPPSRGLANTDTQYF. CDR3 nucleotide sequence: TGTGCCAGCTCACCACCGAGTCGGGGTTTAGCAAACACAGATACGCAGTATTTT.

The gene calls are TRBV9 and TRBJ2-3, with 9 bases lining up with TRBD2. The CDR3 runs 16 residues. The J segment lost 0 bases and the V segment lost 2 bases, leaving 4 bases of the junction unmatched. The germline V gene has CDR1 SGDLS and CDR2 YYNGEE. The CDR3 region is CASSVTSGRSTDTQYF. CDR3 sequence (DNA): TGTGCCAGCAGCGTGACTAGCGGCCGGAGCACAGATACGCAGTATTTT.

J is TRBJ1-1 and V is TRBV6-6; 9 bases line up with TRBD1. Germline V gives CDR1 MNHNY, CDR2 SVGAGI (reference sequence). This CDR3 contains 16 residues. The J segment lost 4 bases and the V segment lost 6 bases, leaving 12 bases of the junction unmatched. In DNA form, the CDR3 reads TGTGCCAGCAGAAAAACGTCCGGGACAGGGACCACTGAAGCTTTCTTT. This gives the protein CASRKTSGTGTTEAFF.

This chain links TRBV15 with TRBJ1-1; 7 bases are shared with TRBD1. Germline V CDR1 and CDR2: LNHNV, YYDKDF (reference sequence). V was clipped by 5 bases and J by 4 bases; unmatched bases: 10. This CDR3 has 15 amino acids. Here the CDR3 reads CATSPPWTGATEAFF. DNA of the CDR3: TGTGCCACCAGCCCACCGTGGACAGGAGCCACTGAAGCTTTCTTT.

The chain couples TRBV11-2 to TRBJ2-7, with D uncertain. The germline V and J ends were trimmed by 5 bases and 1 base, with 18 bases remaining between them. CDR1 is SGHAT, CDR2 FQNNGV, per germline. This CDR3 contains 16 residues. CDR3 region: CASSPRRSARSYEQYF. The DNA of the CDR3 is TGTGCCAGCAGCCCGAGGCGGTCAGCCAGATCCTACGAGCAGTACTTC.

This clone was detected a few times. This chain's CDR3 is CATSRTESNQPQHF. DNA of the CDR3: TGTGCCACTTCGCGGACAGAGAGCAATCAGCCCCAGCATTTT. The chain links TRBV7-9 to TRBJ1-5; maybe TRBD1 (6 bases). Per the germline V gene, CDR1 is SEHNR and CDR2 is FQNEAQ (reference sequence). The CDR3 runs 14 residues. V was trimmed by 10 bases and J by 1 base, leaving 14 bases between them. Full variable domain (outside the CDR3, taken from reference TRBV7-9 and TRBJ1-5): DTGVSQNPRHKITKRGQNVTFRCDPISEHNRLYWYRQTLGQGPEFLTYFQNEAQLEKSRLLSDRFSAERPKGSFSTLEIQRTEQGDSAMYLCATSRTESNQPQHFGDGTRLSIL.

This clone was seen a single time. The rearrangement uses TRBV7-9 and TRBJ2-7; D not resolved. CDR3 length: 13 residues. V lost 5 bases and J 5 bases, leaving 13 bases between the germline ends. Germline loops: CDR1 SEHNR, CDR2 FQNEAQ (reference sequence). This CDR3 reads CASSPPPRDEQYF. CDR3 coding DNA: TGTGCCAGCAGCCCCCCTCCCCGGGACGAGCAGTACTTC.